This T cell receptor (beta chain) is drawn from a study of blood T cell repertoires in COVID-19. Across the study: Italy, Spain and the United States were the sources of the convalescent and acute COVID-19 samples. T cells, B-cell-depleted T cells, or PBMCs provided the cDNA or gDNA that served as material.

Assay: immunoSEQ multiplex PCR; the TCRdb copy retains only in-frame clones and omits some. The table records roughly 250,000 clones, more than 65% of them present only once. V dropped 5 bases and J dropped 1 base, with 11 bases sitting between them. This CDR3 contains 13 residues. Per the germline V gene, CDR1 is SQVTM and CDR2 is ANQGSEA. While infection was still active, Seattle patients were enrolled and then followed longitudinally. The receptor was isolated from a person between 65 and 80 years old with COVID-19, enrolled during active disease. Sequenced input: peripheral blood. The J gene is TRBJ1-1, the V gene TRBV29-1; tentative D call: TRBD1 (5 bases). CDR3: CSVRGRGNTEAFF. CDR3 DNA: TGCAGCGTTCGGGGGAGGGGGAACACTGAAGCTTTCTTT.